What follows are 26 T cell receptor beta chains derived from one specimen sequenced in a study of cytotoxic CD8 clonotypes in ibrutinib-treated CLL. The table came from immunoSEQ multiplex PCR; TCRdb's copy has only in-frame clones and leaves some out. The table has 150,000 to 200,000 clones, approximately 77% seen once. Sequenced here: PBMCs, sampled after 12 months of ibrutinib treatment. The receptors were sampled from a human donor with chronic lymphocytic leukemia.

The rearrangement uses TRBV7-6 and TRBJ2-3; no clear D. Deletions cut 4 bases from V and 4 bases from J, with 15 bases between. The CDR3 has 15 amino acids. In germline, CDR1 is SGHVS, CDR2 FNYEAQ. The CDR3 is CASSSNPNPADTQYF. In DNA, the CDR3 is TGTGCCAGCAGCTCCAACCCTAACCCCGCAGATACGCAGTATTTT. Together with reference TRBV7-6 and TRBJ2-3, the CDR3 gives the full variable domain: GAGVSQSPRYKVTKRGQDVALRCDPISGHVSLYWYRQALGQGPEFLTYFNYEAQQDKSGLPNDRFSAERPEGSISTLTIQRTEQRDSAMYRCASSSNPNPADTQYFGPGTRLTVL.

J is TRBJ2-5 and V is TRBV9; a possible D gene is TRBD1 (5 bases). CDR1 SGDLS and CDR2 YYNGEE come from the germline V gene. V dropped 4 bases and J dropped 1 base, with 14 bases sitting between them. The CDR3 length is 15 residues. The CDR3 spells CASSPATVTQETQYF. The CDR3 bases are TGTGCCAGCAGCCCGGCGACAGTTACCCAAGAGACCCAGTACTTC.

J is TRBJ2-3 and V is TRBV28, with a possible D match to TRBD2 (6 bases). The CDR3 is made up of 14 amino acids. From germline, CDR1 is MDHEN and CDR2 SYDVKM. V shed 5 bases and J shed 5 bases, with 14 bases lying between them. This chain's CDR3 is CASSSPSERDTQYF. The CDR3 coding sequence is TGTGCCAGCAGTAGCCCTAGCGAGAGAGATACGCAGTATTTT.

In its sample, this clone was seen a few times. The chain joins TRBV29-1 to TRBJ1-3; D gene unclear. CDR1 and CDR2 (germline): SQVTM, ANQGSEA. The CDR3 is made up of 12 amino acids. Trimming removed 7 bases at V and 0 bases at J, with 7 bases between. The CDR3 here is CSGTTSGNTIYF. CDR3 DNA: TGCAGCGGCACCACCTCTGGAAACACCATATATTTT.

CDR3 in DNA: TGTGCCAGCAGCTCTAGCTCCTATAATTCACCCCTCCACTTT. Translated: CASSSSSYNSPLHF. The genes are TRBV7-6 and TRBJ1-6, with unresolved D. There are 14 residues in the CDR3. Per germline, CDR1 SGHVS and CDR2 FNYEAQ. Trimming pared 4 bases from V and 0 bases from J, leaving 4 bases between.

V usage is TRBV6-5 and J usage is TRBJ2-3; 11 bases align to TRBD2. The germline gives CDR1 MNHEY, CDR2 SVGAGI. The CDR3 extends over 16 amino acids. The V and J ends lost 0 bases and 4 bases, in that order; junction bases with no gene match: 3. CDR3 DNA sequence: TGTGCCAGCAGTTACTCTACTAGCGGGAGTGCAGATACGCAGTATTTT. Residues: CASSYSTSGSADTQYF.

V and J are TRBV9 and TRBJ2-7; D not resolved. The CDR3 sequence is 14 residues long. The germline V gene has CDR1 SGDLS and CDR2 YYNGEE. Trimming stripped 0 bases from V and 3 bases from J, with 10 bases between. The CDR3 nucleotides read TGTGCCAGCAGCGTAGCCCCGGGTCACTACGAGCAGTACTTC. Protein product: CASSVAPGHYEQYF.

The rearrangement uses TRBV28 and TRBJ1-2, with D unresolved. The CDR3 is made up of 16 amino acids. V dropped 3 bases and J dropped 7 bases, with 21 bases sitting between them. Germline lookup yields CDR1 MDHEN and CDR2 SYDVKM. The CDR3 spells CASSLRVETTPGGYTF. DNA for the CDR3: TGTGCCAGCAGTTTGCGGGTCGAGACGACTCCCGGTGGCTACACCTTC.

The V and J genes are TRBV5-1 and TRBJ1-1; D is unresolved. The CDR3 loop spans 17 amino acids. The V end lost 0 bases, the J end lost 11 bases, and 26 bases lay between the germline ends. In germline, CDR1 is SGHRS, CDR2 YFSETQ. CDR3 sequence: CASSLAHPSGSGERAFF. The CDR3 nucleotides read TGCGCCAGCAGCTTGGCGCACCCTTCCGGGTCCGGGGAGCGGGCTTTCTTT.

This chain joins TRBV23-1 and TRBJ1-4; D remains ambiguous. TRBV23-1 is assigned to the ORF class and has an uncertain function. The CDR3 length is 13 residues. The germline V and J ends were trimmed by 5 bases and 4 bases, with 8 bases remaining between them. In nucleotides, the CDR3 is TGCGCCAGCAGTAACCCGTATAATGAAAAACTGTTTTTT. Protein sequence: CASSNPYNEKLFF.

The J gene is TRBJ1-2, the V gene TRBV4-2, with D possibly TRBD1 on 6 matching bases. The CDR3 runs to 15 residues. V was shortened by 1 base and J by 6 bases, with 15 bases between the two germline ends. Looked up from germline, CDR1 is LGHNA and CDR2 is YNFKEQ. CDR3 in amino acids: CASSQAGTWGNGYTF. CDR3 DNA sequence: TGTGCCAGCAGCCAAGCCGGGACATGGGGAAATGGCTACACCTTC.

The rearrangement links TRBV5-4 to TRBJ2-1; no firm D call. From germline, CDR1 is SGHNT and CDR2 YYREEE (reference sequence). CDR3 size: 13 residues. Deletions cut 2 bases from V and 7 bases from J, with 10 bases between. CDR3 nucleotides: TGTGCCAGCAGCTTCGGGCAAACGAATGAGCAGTTCTTC. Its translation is CASSFGQTNEQFF.

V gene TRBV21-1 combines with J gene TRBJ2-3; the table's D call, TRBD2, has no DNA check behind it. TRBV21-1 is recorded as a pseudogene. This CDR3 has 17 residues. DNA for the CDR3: TGTGCCAGCAACATCTGGACTAGCGGGTTGGGGGAGGATACGCAGTATTTT. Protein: CASNIWTSGLGEDTQYF.

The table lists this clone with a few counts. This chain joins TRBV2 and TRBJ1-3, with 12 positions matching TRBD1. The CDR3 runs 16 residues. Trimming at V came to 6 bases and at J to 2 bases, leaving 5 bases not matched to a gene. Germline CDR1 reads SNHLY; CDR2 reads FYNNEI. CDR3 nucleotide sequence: TGTGCCAGCAGCCGGGACAGGGGGCTAACTGGAAACACCATATATTTT. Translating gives CASSRDRGLTGNTIYF.

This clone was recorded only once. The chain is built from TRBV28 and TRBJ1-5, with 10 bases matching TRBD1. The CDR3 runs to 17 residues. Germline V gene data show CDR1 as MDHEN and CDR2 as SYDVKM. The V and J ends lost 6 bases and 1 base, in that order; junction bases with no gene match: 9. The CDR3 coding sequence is TGTGCCAGCAGCCCCCCCGGACAGGGGGTAAGCAATCAGCCCCAGCATTTT. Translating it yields CASSPPGQGVSNQPQHF.

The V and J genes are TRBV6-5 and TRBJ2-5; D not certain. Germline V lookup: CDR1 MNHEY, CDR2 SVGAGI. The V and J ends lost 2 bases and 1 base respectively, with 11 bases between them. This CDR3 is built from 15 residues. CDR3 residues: CASSYEHSPQETQYF. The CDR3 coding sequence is TGTGCCAGCAGTTACGAGCATAGCCCCCAAGAGACCCAGTACTTC.

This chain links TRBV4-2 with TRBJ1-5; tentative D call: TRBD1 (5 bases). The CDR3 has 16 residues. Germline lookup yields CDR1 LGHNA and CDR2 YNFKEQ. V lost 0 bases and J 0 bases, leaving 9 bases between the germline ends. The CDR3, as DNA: TGTGCCAGCAGCCAAGATAGGGGAGATAGCAATCAGCCCCAGCATTTT. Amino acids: CASSQDRGDSNQPQHF.

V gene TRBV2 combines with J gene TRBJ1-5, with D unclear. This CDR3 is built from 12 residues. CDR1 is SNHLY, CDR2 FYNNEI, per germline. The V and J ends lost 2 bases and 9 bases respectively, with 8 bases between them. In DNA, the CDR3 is TGTGCCAGCAGTGAATCTTTATGGCCCCAGCATTTT. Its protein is CASSESLWPQHF.

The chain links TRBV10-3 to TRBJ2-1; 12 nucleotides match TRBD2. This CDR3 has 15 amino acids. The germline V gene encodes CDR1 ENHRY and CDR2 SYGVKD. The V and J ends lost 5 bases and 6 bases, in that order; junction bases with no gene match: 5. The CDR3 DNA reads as TGTGCCATCAGTCACGGGACTAGCGGGCCCAATGAGCAGTTCTTC. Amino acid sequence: CAISHGTSGPNEQFF.

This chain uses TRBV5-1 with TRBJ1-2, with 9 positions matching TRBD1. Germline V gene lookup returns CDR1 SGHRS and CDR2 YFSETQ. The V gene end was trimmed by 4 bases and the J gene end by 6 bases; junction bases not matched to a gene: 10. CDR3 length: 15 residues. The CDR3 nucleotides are TGCGCCAGCAGCGTAACTGGGGACAGGGCCGATGGCTACACCTTC. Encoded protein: CASSVTGDRADGYTF.

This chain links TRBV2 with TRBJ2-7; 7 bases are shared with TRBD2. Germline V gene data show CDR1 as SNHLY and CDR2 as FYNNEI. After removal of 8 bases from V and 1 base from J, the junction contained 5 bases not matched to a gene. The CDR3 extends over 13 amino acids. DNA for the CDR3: TGTGCCAGCCGGACTAGTGAGTCCTACGAGCAGTACTTC. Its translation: CASRTSESYEQYF. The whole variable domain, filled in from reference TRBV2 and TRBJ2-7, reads EPEVTQTPSHQVTQMGQEVILRCVPISNHLYFYWYRQILGQKVEFLVSFYNNEISEKSEIFDDQFSVERPDGSNFTLKIRSTKLEDSAMYFCASRTSESYEQYFGPGTRLTVT.

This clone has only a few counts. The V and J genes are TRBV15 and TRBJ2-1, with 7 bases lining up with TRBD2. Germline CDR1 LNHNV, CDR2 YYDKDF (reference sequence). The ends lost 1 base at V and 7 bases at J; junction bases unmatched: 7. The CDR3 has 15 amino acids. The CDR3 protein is CATSRARAGNNEQFF. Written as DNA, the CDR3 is TGTGCCACCAGCAGAGCTCGAGCGGGGAATAATGAGCAGTTCTTC.

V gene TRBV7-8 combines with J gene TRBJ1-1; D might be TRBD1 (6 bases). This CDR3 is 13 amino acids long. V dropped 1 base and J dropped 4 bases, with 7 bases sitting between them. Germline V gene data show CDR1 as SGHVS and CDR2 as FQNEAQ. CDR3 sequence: CASSLDRVTEAFF. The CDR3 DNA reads TGTGCCAGCAGCTTAGACAGGGTCACTGAAGCTTTCTTT. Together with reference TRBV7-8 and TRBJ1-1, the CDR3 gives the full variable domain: GAGVSQSPRYKVAKRGQDVALRCDPISGHVSLFWYQQALGQGPEFLTYFQNEAQLDKSGLPSDRFFAERPEGSVSTLKIQRTQQEDSAVYLCASSLDRVTEAFFGQGTRLTVV.

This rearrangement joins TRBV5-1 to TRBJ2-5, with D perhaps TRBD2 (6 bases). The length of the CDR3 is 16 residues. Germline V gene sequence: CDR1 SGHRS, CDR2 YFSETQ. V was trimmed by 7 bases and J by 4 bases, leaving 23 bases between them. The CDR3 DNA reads TGCGCCAGCGGAGGGACCCGGAGGCTAGCCGGAGAGACCCAGTACTTC. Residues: CASGGTRRLAGETQYF.

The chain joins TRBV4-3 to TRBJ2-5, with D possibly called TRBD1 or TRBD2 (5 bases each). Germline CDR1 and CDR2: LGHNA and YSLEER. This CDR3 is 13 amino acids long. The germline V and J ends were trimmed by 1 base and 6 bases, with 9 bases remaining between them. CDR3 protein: CASSQVGGQTQYF. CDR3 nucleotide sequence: TGCGCCAGCAGCCAAGTTGGGGGTCAGACCCAGTACTTC.

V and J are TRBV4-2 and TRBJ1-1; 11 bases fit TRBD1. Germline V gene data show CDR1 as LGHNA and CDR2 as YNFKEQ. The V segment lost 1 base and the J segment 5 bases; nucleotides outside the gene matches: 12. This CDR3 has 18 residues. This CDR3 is CASSQAAGQGAPETEAFF. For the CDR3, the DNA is TGTGCCAGCAGCCAAGCTGCCGGACAGGGGGCGCCGGAAACTGAAGCTTTCTTT.